The text below deals with one T cell receptor beta chain. No antigen is known for it. This record comes from a study of cytomegalovirus exposure and HLA in healthy donors. TCRdb keeps only in-frame clones here, not all; method: immunoSEQ multiplex PCR. The table records 150,000 to 200,000 clones, more than 75% of them present only once. V gave up 3 bases and J gave up 3 bases, with 5 bases separating them. CDR1 and CDR2 (germline): WSHSY, SAAADI. The CDR3 is 12 residues long. Study observations and caveats: High specificity and sensitivity for cytomegalovirus status were reported for the classifier. One later analysis, an examination of the 100 to 150 validation repertoires, found that first-cohort TCR clusters tended to co-occur in them. Listed as cytomegalovirus-associated were 150 or so TCR beta chains.

The chain is built from TRBV10-2 and TRBJ1-2; unclear D gene. The sample comprised PBMCs. This TCR came from a man between 18 and 29 years old in good health and CMV-seronegative. The CDR3 nucleotides read TGCGCCAGCAGTGAACGGGACTATGGCTACACCTTC. This codes for CASSERDYGYTF.